The rows below give T cell receptor beta chains drawn from one sample of a study of blood T cell repertoires in COVID-19. Some clones are missing from TCRdb's copy, which holds only in-frame ones; the method was immunoSEQ multiplex PCR. The sample lists tens of thousands of clones, around 90% occurring once. Sequenced: peripheral blood. The origin of the receptors is a human donor in a cohort sampled during active COVID-19. Both conserved end residues are part of each CDR3. The D gene is left open where the match is weak. Clone size is stated in some rows and not others, as once, few, many or a class when expanded.

V gene,D gene,clone size,J gene,CDR3 length,CDR3 protein,CDR3 DNA
TRBV7-2,-,few,TRBJ2-2,14,CASSLAGGTGELFF,TGTGCCAGCAGCTTAGCCGGAGGAACCGGGGAGCTGTTTTTT
TRBV29-1,TRBD1,-,TRBJ2-7,15,CSVERGRGPTYEQYF,TGCAGCGTTGAACGCGGCAGGGGGCCCACCTACGAGCAGTACTTC
TRBV7-2,TRBD1,-,TRBJ2-5,16,CASSFSPSGGQETQYF,TGTGCCAGCAGCTTTTCCCCTTCAGGGGGCCAAGAGACCCAGTACTTC
TRBV18,-,-,TRBJ2-7,15,CASSGAHQTGYEQYF,TGTGCCAGCTCAGGGGCTCATCAAACTGGGTACGAGCAGTACTTC
TRBV5-1,-,-,TRBJ2-1,15,CASSLATGRYNEQFF,TGCGCCAGCAGCTTGGCCACGGGGAGATACAATGAGCAGTTCTTC
TRBV5-1,-,-,TRBJ2-3,15,CASRWRNQQGDTQYF,TGCGCCAGCAGATGGCGCAACCAACAGGGAGATACGCAGTATTTT
TRBV5-6,-,-,TRBJ1-4,16,CASSLLSGTTNEKLFF,TGTGCCAGCAGCTTGTTATCAGGGACAACTAATGAAAAACTGTTTTTT
TRBV15,-,once,TRBJ2-6,14,CATRFGQGSNVLTF,TGTGCCACCAGGTTCGGGCAGGGGTCCAACGTCCTGACTTTC
TRBV27,TRBD1,-,TRBJ2-3,18,CASSPRIRTGGRTDTQYF,TGTGCCAGCAGTCCCCGAATCCGGACAGGGGGCAGAACAGATACGCAGTATTTT
TRBV6-4,TRBD2,-,TRBJ2-1,16,CASSDTGLAGGREQFF,TGTGCCAGCAGTGATACGGGACTAGCGGGGGGCAGAGAGCAGTTCTTC
TRBV27,-,-,TRBJ2-3,15,CASSTEHQGPRSEYF,TGTGCCAGCAGTACCGAACACCAGGGCCCTAGAAGCGAGTATTTT
TRBV20-1,-,-,TRBJ1-1,14,CSASIGQGNTEAFF,TGCAGTGCTAGTATAGGCCAGGGGAACACTGAAGCTTTCTTT
TRBV19,TRBD2,-,TRBJ2-1,14,CASSMGREKGEQFF,TGTGCCAGTAGTATGGGGCGGGAGAAGGGTGAGCAGTTCTTC
TRBV9,-,-,TRBJ2-2,16,CASSVVGGSNTGELFF,TGTGCCAGCAGCGTAGTTGGCGGGTCGAACACCGGGGAGCTGTTTTTT
TRBV29-1,TRBD2,once,TRBJ2-1,14,CSGLAGGRYNEQFF,TGCAGCGGGTTAGCGGGGGGCCGTTACAATGAGCAGTTCTTC
TRBV11-2,-,-,TRBJ1-2,14,CASSRSQGNYGYTF,TGTGCCAGCAGCCGAAGTCAGGGAAACTATGGCTACACCTTC
TRBV7-9,-,-,TRBJ2-5,14,CASSFPTGHETQYF,TGTGCCAGCAGCTTCCCTACGGGTCATGAGACCCAGTACTTC
TRBV2,-,-,TRBJ2-5,15,CATSASRTNQETQYF,TGTGCCACTTCGGCGTCAAGAACTAACCAAGAGACCCAGTACTTC
TRBV5-1,-,-,TRBJ2-3,15,CASSRGTPGTDTQYF,TGCGCCAGCAGCCGCGGGACGCCCGGGACAGATACGCAGTATTTT
TRBV10-1,TRBD1,few,TRBJ2-3,15,CASIIWTGCTDTQYF,TGCGCCAGCATCATTTGGACAGGCTGCACAGATACGCAGTATTTT
TRBV5-1,-,-,TRBJ2-7,16,CASSLEAGGGSYEQYF,TGCGCCAGCAGCTTGGAGGCCGGGGGAGGCTCCTACGAGCAGTACTTC
TRBV4-1,-,-,TRBJ2-4,16,CASSQVLAGAKNIQYF,TGCGCCAGCAGCCAAGTTTTGGCAGGAGCCAAAAACATTCAGTACTTC
TRBV11-2,TRBD2,-,TRBJ2-1,17,CASRSARGGAVYNEQFF,TGTGCCAGCAGATCCGCTCGCGGGGGGGCGGTCTACAATGAGCAGTTCTTC
TRBV5-1,TRBD2,-,TRBJ2-7,16,CASSLIAGPTTYEQYF,TGCGCCAGCAGTCTCATAGCGGGACCCACAACCTACGAGCAGTACTTC
TRBV30,TRBD1,-,TRBJ2-7,14,CAYQDRGQVYEQYF,TGTGCCTACCAAGACAGGGGGCAGGTCTACGAGCAGTACTTC
TRBV5-1,-,-,TRBJ1-4,16,CASSPGGQTANEKLFF,TGCGCCAGCAGCCCGGGGGGGCAGACCGCTAATGAAAAACTGTTTTTT
TRBV9,TRBD2,once,TRBJ2-7,15,CASSVSLAGAYEQYF,TGTGCCAGCAGCGTATCCCTAGCGGGTGCCTACGAGCAGTACTTC
TRBV30,TRBD1,once,TRBJ1-2,13,CAWSVQGGSSYTF,TGTGCCTGGAGTGTACAGGGGGGCTCTAGCTACACCTTC
TRBV10-3,TRBD1,-,TRBJ2-7,12,CAIKGQTYEQYF,TGTGCCATCAAGGGACAGACCTACGAGCAGTACTTC
TRBV10-1,-,-,TRBJ1-5,14,CASSVGQSDQPQHF,TGCGCCAGCAGTGTTGGACAGAGTGATCAGCCCCAGCATTTT
TRBV18,-,-,TRBJ1-5,14,CASSLRAGNQPQHF,TGTGCCAGCTCCCTTAGAGCGGGCAATCAGCCCCAGCATTTT
TRBV4-2,TRBD2,-,TRBJ2-5,20,CASSQVSGEGLATPRETQYF,TGTGCCAGCAGCCAAGTATCGGGGGAGGGTCTAGCGACCCCGAGGGAGACCCAGTACTTC
TRBV6-5,-,-,TRBJ1-1,11,CASRRRTEAFF,TGTGCCAGCAGGAGGAGGACTGAAGCTTTCTTT
TRBV20-1,TRBD2,-,TRBJ2-3,15,CSASPNSGSTDTQYF,TGCAGTGCTAGTCCCAATAGCGGGAGCACAGATACGCAGTATTTT
TRBV18,-,-,TRBJ2-7,15,CASSLGGQGRYEQYF,TGTGCCAGCTCCCTCGGCGGTCAGGGTCGCTACGAGCAGTACTTC
TRBV3-1/TRBV3-2,TRBD1,-,TRBJ1-1,14,CASSSYRGNTEAFF,TGTGCCAGCAGCTCATACAGGGGGAACACTGAAGCTTTCTTT
TRBV6-5,TRBD2,-,TRBJ2-5,15,CASRRTSGGIGTQYF,TGTGCCAGCAGGCGGACTAGCGGAGGGATTGGGACCCAGTACTTC
TRBV7-3,-,-,TRBJ1-1,13,CASSSNMNTEAFF,TGTGCCAGCAGCTCCAACATGAACACTGAAGCTTTCTTT
TRBV24-1,-,-,TRBJ2-3,15,CAPLLDREETDTQYF,TGTGCCCCCCTACTCGACAGGGAGGAAACAGATACGCAGTATTTT
TRBV7-2,TRBD1,-,TRBJ1-3,15,CASSLEGGGGNTIYF,TGTGCCAGCAGCTTGGAAGGGGGCGGCGGAAACACCATATATTTT
TRBV6-1,TRBD1,-,TRBJ2-2,16,CASSDPTGVTTGELFF,TGTGCCAGCAGTGACCCGACAGGGGTCACCACCGGGGAGCTGTTTTTT
TRBV7-2,TRBD1,-,TRBJ1-2,13,CASSFGTENRYTF,TGTGCCAGCAGCTTCGGGACAGAAAATCGCTACACCTTC
TRBV7-9,-,-,TRBJ2-7,13,CASSPGGVGEQYF,TGTGCCAGCAGCCCCGGAGGGGTGGGCGAGCAGTACTTC
TRBV11-1,-,-,TRBJ2-7,14,CASSQSQGSYEQYF,TGTGCCAGCAGCCAATCACAGGGCTCCTACGAGCAGTACTTC
TRBV4-1,-,-,TRBJ1-1,14,CASSRNRVNTEAFF,TGCGCCAGCAGCCGAAACAGGGTGAACACTGAAGCTTTCTTT
TRBV4-3,TRBD1,-,TRBJ1-2,14,CASSLTGVNYGYTF,TGCGCCAGCAGCCTGACAGGGGTAAACTATGGCTACACCTTC
TRBV4-2,TRBD2,-,TRBJ2-1,15,CASSFGTSGDNEQFF,TGTGCCAGCAGCTTCGGGACTAGCGGTGACAATGAGCAGTTCTTC